The 2 T cell receptor beta chains below all came from one sample that was sequenced in a study of T cell responses to AZD1222 COVID-19 vaccine. Only in-frame clones appear in the TCRdb table, and some are missing; sequencing was by immunoSEQ multiplex PCR. Among some 130,000 clones listed, more than 85% were seen once. Material: peripheral blood, obtained on day 0 of AZD1222 vaccination. Receptors were obtained from an adult in good health.

The chain recombines TRBV7-2 with TRBJ2-7, with D unresolved. The V gene's germline CDR1 is SGHTA and CDR2 FQGNSA. The CDR3 has 15 residues. The V gene lost 5 bases and the J gene lost 6 bases, with 20 bases spanning the gap. The CDR3 DNA sequence: TGTGCCAGCAGCATCAGTGGAGCAGTCGATGCCGAGCAGTACTTC. It is translated as CASSISGAVDAEQYF.

The chain has TRBV5-1 and TRBJ1-1; D is uncertain. V was trimmed by 4 bases and J by 11 bases, leaving 12 bases between them. Germline values: CDR1 SGHRS, CDR2 YFSETQ. CDR3 length equals 11 residues. The CDR3 DNA is TGCGCCAGCAGCAAGGGCCTTGAGGCTTTCTTT. It specifies CASSKGLEAFF.